Included here is one TCR beta chain sequence, with context. Its antigen is unknown. Expressed TCRB transcripts were sequenced, since all the RNA that had been isolated was reverse transcribed. TCRdb keeps only in-frame clones here, not all; method: immunoSEQ multiplex PCR. The data hold hundreds of thousands of clones, with roughly an eighth observed a single time. These data originate in a study of beta chain features in type 1 diabetes. Whole-study results and caveats: Across all four CD4+ subsets, people with type 1 diabetes showed modestly shorter TCRB CDR3s. Type 1 diabetes patients had fewer VDJ junction insertions and more deletions.

The V end was cut by 3 bases, the J end by 4 bases, with 12 bases between. This CDR3 has 15 residues. Germline V lookup: CDR1 SGHAT, CDR2 FQNNGV. What was sequenced was naive CD4+ T cells from blood. V usage is TRBV11-2 and J usage is TRBJ2-2, with D possibly being TRBD2 (5 bases). The receptor comes from a man younger than 35 with type 1 diabetes. CDR3 DNA sequence: TGTGCCAGCAGCTTCCCCGCGGGTTTCACCGGGGAGCTGTTTTTT. Amino acid sequence: CASSFPAGFTGELFF.